The present T cell receptor beta chain was sequenced within a study of siplizumab effects on memory and regulatory T cells. Notes on the study in general: Whether proliferating Tregs in siplizumab cultures suppress was not functionally confirmed. In roughly 80-97% of proliferating CD4+ or CD8+ clones, a naive or memory phenotype could not be assigned.

As regards this clone: Its antigen remains unidentified.

This table comes from immunoSEQ multiplex PCR, and its TCRdb copy is limited to in-frame clones, with some not included. The sample lists tens of thousands of clones, around 97% occurring once. Among a few donor pairs, the unstimulated naive, memory, effector memory and TEMRA subsets underwent sequencing. There are 15 residues in the CDR3. The junction had 9 bases not matched to a gene; V was cut back by 8 bases and J by 0 bases. The V gene's germline CDR1 is MNHEY and CDR2 SMNVEV (reference sequence). Material for sequencing was naive CD4+ T cells sorted from blood. The chain links TRBV27 to TRBJ2-7; 8 bases are shared with TRBD2. The sequence was obtained from a human donor in good health. CDR3: CASRREGVGSYEQYF. The CDR3 nucleotides read TGTGCCAGCCGTCGGGAGGGCGTGGGCTCCTACGAGCAGTACTTC.